This T cell receptor (beta chain) emerged from a study of T cell repertoires in cytomegalovirus infection. Whole-study context: Recently identified HLA-C-restricted CMV epitopes were among the peptides used. Carrying CMV and the relevant HLA type showed in public TCR beta signatures.

Germline V gene data show CDR1 as SEHNR and CDR2 as FQNEAQ (reference sequence). V was shortened by 5 bases and J by 1 base, with 8 bases between the two germline ends. CDR3 length equals 13 residues. This clonotype was seen a few times. Its antigen is currently unknown. The study, taken as a whole, reports: CMV-specific HLA-C-restricted TCR beta clonotypes dominated the ex vivo response. Summed public TCR beta family frequency identified CMV carriers bearing the relevant HLA.

TCRdb recomputed calls from the reads with MiXCR, one row per CDR3 protein. The sample contains around 100,000 distinct CDR3 sequences, about 40% of which appear only once. The J gene is TRBJ2-5, the V gene TRBV7-9; no definite D call. Sample: CD8+ T cells from cultured PBMCs, taken from culture after CMV antigen stimulation. The TCR originated in a human donor in good health (CMV status not recorded). Some clones in this sample may be carry-over from other donors' samples. DNA for the CDR3: TGTGCCAGCAGCACCACGGGCCAAGAGACCCAGTACTTC. Translation: CASSTTGQETQYF. The full variable domain, with the rest looked up from reference TRBV7-9 and TRBJ2-5, is DTGVSQNPRHKITKRGQNVTFRCDPISEHNRLYWYRQTLGQGPEFLTYFQNEAQLEKSRLLSDRFSAERPKGSFSTLEIQRTEQGDSAMYLCASSTTGQETQYFGPGTRLLVL.